These 26 T cell receptor beta chains were all obtained from the same sample, sequenced in a study of shared clonotypes between healthy human individuals. Clones were read by immunoSEQ multiplex PCR, and TCRdb kept only the in-frame ones, dropping some. Seen here are roughly 1.5 million clones, nearly 99% observed once, and the top ten hold 0.4% to 0.45%. The sequencing input was naive CD4+ T cells sorted from blood. Subset specified: CD45RA+ positively selected. These receptors were obtained from a young man in good health.

This chain uses TRBV18 with TRBJ2-2; TRBD1 agrees at 7 bases. Trimming at V came to 1 base and at J to 3 bases, leaving 8 bases not matched to a gene. Germline lookup yields CDR1 KGHSH and CDR2 LQKENI. CDR3 length: 17 residues. As DNA, the CDR3 is TGTGCCAGCTCACCACGGGTAGGGGGCACGGACACCGGGGAGCTGTTTTTT. As protein: CASSPRVGGTDTGELFF. Looking up the rest from reference TRBV18 and TRBJ2-2 gives the full variable domain: NAGVMQNPRHLVRRRGQEARLRCSPMKGHSHVYWYRQLPEEGLKFMVYLQKENIIDESGMPKERFSAEFPKEGPSILRIQQVVRGDSAAYFCASSPRVGGTDTGELFFGEGSRLTVL.

The chain uses TRBV11-2 and TRBJ2-3, with TRBD2 identical over 11 bases. The CDR3 is 18 residues long. The V gene end was trimmed by 1 base and the J gene end by 0 bases; junction bases not matched to a gene: 6. CDR1 is SGHAT and CDR2 is FQNNGV in the germline V gene. CDR3 sequence reads: CASSLVLAGGGSTDTQYF. CDR3 sequence (DNA): TGTGCCAGCAGCTTAGTCCTAGCGGGAGGTGGTAGCACAGATACGCAGTATTTT.

The V call is TRBV6-5, the J call TRBJ2-7; D is tentatively TRBD1 or TRBD2 (7 bases each). CDR1 and CDR2 from the germline V gene are MNHEY and SVGAGI. This CDR3 region has 15 residues. V shed 10 bases and J shed 0 bases, with 19 bases lying between them. CDR3: CATQGGRASSYEQYF. CDR3 coding DNA: TGTGCCACCCAGGGGGGGCGGGCCAGCTCCTACGAGCAGTACTTC.

V and J are TRBV28 and TRBJ2-1, with D possibly TRBD2 on 5 matching bases. This CDR3 contains 15 residues. Trimming took off 11 bases at V and 4 bases at J, with 21 bases between the two ends. Germline assignment: CDR1 MDHEN and CDR2 SYDVKM. The CDR3 here is CAASPSIARYNEQFF. CDR3 DNA: TGTGCCGCCAGCCCCTCCATAGCGCGTTACAATGAGCAGTTCTTC.

J is TRBJ2-7 and V is TRBV6-6; 7 positions agree with TRBD1. This CDR3 comprises 14 residues. Germline values: CDR1 MNHNY, CDR2 SVGAGI (reference sequence). J lost 3 bases, V lost 4 bases, and 6 bases had no gene match. In DNA, the CDR3 is TGTGCCAGCAGTTCCGGGACAGAGTACTACGAGCAGTACTTC. Translated, it gives CASSSGTEYYEQYF.

The chain uses TRBV5-1 and TRBJ1-1; 7 nucleotides agree with TRBD1. The length of the CDR3 is 15 residues. CDR1 and CDR2 (germline): SGHRS, YFSETQ. With V trimmed by 3 bases and J by 6 bases, 11 bases remained unmatched. The CDR3 nucleotides are TGCGCCAGCAGCTCAGAACCACAGGGGATTTCTGAAGCTTTCTTT. It specifies CASSSEPQGISEAFF.

The chain couples TRBV25-1 to TRBJ1-2; D is unclear. Trimming took 3 bases from V and 1 from J, leaving 12 bases between them. The V gene's germline CDR1 is MGHDK and CDR2 SYGVNS. CDR3 length: 15 amino acids. CDR3 protein: CASSEAGGSNYGYTF. The CDR3 DNA reads TGTGCCAGCAGTGAGGCCGGCGGGAGTAACTATGGCTACACCTTC.

V and J are TRBV18 and TRBJ1-4; D perhaps matches TRBD1 (5 bases). Germline V lookup: CDR1 KGHSH, CDR2 LQKENI. This CDR3 has 16 amino acids. V was cut by 1 base and J by 3 bases, with 12 bases left in between. The CDR3 region has the DNA TGTGCCAGCTCACCACGAACAGGTTTGGCTAATGAAAAACTGTTTTTT. It encodes CASSPRTGLANEKLFF.

The chain has TRBV5-1 and TRBJ2-2; 7 positions agree with TRBD2. With 1 base clipped from V and 2 bases from J, the junction kept 2 bases outside the gene matches. This CDR3 is built from 15 residues. Germline V gene lookup returns CDR1 SGHRS and CDR2 YFSETQ. For the CDR3, the DNA is TGCGCCAGCAGCTTGACGACTAGCAACACCGGGGAGCTGTTTTTT. Residues: CASSLTTSNTGELFF.

The CDR3 DNA reads TGCGCCAGCAGTGTGCTCCCCGGAACCCACGAGCAGTACTTC. The encoded protein is CASSVLPGTHEQYF. The rearrangement links TRBV10-1 to TRBJ2-7; D unresolved. This CDR3 contains 14 residues. Per the germline V gene, CDR1 is WNHNN and CDR2 is SYGVQD (reference sequence). Trimming stripped 4 bases from V and 5 bases from J, with 15 bases between.

The CDR3 is CASSLTLGTGNNYGYTF. As DNA, the CDR3 is TGTGCCAGCAGCCTTACTCTCGGGACAGGGAATAACTATGGCTACACCTTC. The J gene is TRBJ1-2, the V gene TRBV7-8, with 9 bases fitting TRBD1. The length of the CDR3 is 17 residues. CDR1 and CDR2 from the germline V gene are SGHVS and FQNEAQ. V was clipped by 5 bases and J by 1 base; unmatched bases: 11.

The chain joins TRBV20-1 to TRBJ2-7, with 8 bases lining up with TRBD1. The junction had 3 bases not matched to a gene; V was cut back by 5 bases and J by 6 bases. CDR1 DFQATT and CDR2 SNEGSKA come from the germline V gene (reference sequence). The CDR3 length is 11 residues. CDR3 nucleotide sequence: TGCAGTGCTGGACAGGGCTTCGAGCAGTACTTC. Translation: CSAGQGFEQYF.

The count of this clone is one. The gene calls are TRBV12-2 and TRBJ2-3; the table assigns TRBD2, which was not confirmed against the DNA. TRBV12-2 is marked as a pseudogene. The CDR3 totals 14 residues. CDR3 amino acids: CASPRKGDTDTQYF. The CDR3 bases are TGTGCAAGCCCCCGGAAGGGAGACACAGATACGCAGTATTTT.

This rearrangement joins TRBV4-1 to TRBJ2-7; D call uncertain. V lost 4 bases and J lost 2, with 15 bases in between. This CDR3 contains 15 residues. Germline assignment: CDR1 MGHRA and CDR2 YSYEKL. This chain's CDR3 is CASSLIEDGTYEQYF. For the CDR3, the DNA is TGCGCCAGCAGCCTCATCGAGGACGGTACCTACGAGCAGTACTTC.

The V gene is TRBV29-1, the J gene TRBJ2-7, with a possible D match to TRBD1 (5 bases). The CDR3 contains 12 residues. The V end lost 5 bases, the J end lost 2 bases, and 10 bases lay between the germline ends. Germline CDR1 SQVTM, CDR2 ANQGSEA. The CDR3 sequence is CSVKDKAYEQYF. CDR3 coding DNA: TGCAGCGTTAAGGACAAAGCCTACGAGCAGTACTTC.

The V call is TRBV4-3, the J call TRBJ2-3, with 8 bases lining up with TRBD2. The CDR3 extends over 17 amino acids. V dropped 0 bases and J dropped 2; count of bases not matched to a gene: 7. From germline, CDR1 is LGHNA and CDR2 YSLEER. The DNA of the CDR3 is TGCGCCAGCAGCCAAGATCGTAGGACTAGCCACACAGATACGCAGTATTTT. It codes for CASSQDRRTSHTDTQYF.

This chain joins TRBV11-2 and TRBJ2-7, with D uncertain. The CDR3 length is 19 residues. Germline lookup yields CDR1 SGHAT and CDR2 FQNNGV. V lost 5 bases, J lost 3 bases, and 29 bases lay in between. CDR3 loop: CASSPARGRTGLSIYEQYF. CDR3 nucleotides: TGTGCCAGCAGCCCCGCCCGCGGCCGTACGGGTCTATCCATCTACGAGCAGTACTTC.

To note about this clone: Other DNA variants within this sample encode the same CDR3. J is TRBJ2-5 and V is TRBV7-2; 10 positions agree with TRBD2. Germline CDR1 reads SGHTA; CDR2 reads FQGNSA. Losses at the gene ends were 1 base for V and 1 base for J; bases not matched to a gene: 0. This CDR3 is built from 15 residues. The CDR3 region is CASSLGLAGQETQYF. The CDR3 DNA is TGTGCCAGCAGCTTAGGACTAGCGGGCCAAGAGACCCAGTACTTC.

The chain employs TRBV5-1 and TRBJ2-3; D is possibly TRBD2 (6 bases). The germline gives CDR1 SGHRS, CDR2 YFSETQ. V was trimmed by 2 bases and J by 7 bases, leaving 32 bases between them. The CDR3 has 20 residues. CDR3 DNA sequence: TGCGCCAGCAGCTTAGGACTACTGACACAATTTAGGATCTCTAACCATACGCAGTATTTT. It encodes CASSLGLLTQFRISNHTQYF.

V usage is TRBV5-1 and J usage is TRBJ2-1; TRBD1 agrees at 7 bases. After removal of 7 bases from V and 6 bases from J, the junction contained 10 bases not matched to a gene. CDR1 and CDR2 from the germline V gene are SGHRS and YFSETQ. This CDR3 has 14 amino acids. Here the CDR3 DNA reads TGCGCCAGCGGTCGGGACGGGACAGTCAATGAGCAGTTCTTC. Amino acids: CASGRDGTVNEQFF.

The chain recombines TRBV28 with TRBJ1-2; D ambiguous. This CDR3 is built from 15 residues. Trimming removed 3 bases at V and 5 bases at J, with 16 bases between. Germline V gene data show CDR1 as MDHEN and CDR2 as SYDVKM. CDR3 coding DNA: TGTGCCAGCAGTTTGTCGGCAGCAAAATTGTATGGCTACACCTTC. It is translated as CASSLSAAKLYGYTF.

This clone came up once. The chain employs TRBV13 and TRBJ2-7; no clear D. V was shortened by 4 bases and J by 8 bases, with 21 bases between the two germline ends. The germline CDR1 and CDR2 sequences are PRHDT and FYEKMQ (reference sequence). The CDR3 loop spans 15 amino acids. The CDR3 loop reads CASSSGQAPFSQQYF. CDR3 DNA sequence: TGTGCCAGCAGCTCTGGTCAGGCGCCGTTCTCCCAGCAGTACTTC.

The chain carries TRBV10-3 and TRBJ2-7, with 7 bases that match TRBD2. The V and J ends lost 3 bases and 8 bases, in that order; junction bases with no gene match: 19. Germline CDR1 and CDR2: ENHRY and SYGVKD. The CDR3 runs 17 residues. In nucleotides, the CDR3 is TGTGCCATCAGTGACCCGAAAGAGGGAGGGCCGGTTTGGAAGCAGTACTTC. As protein: CAISDPKEGGPVWKQYF.

V and J are TRBV5-5 and TRBJ1-5; D call uncertain. Germline V CDR1 and CDR2: SGHKS, YYEKEE (reference sequence). The CDR3 has 14 amino acids. Trimming took 4 bases from V and 9 from J, leaving 17 bases between them. The CDR3 coding sequence is TGTGCCAGCAGCGCCGAGACCCCAGGTAGGCCCCAGCATTTT. Its translation is CASSAETPGRPQHF. Supplemented by reference TRBV5-5 and TRBJ1-5, the full variable domain reads DAGVTQSPTHLIKTRGQQVTLRCSPISGHKSVSWYQQVLGQGPQFIFQYYEKEERGRGNFPDRFSARQFPNYSSELNVNALLLGDSALYLCASSAETPGRPQHFGDGTRLSIL.

The V call is TRBV5-6, the J call TRBJ2-3; the D gene is possibly TRBD1 (5 bases). V lost 4 bases and J 1 base, leaving 13 bases between the germline ends. The CDR3 has 15 residues. Per germline, CDR1 SGHDT and CDR2 YYEEEE. In DNA, the CDR3 is TGTGCCAGCAGCGACAGTCCCACTCGCACAGATACGCAGTATTTT. Translation gives CASSDSPTRTDTQYF.

V gene TRBV6-4 combines with J gene TRBJ1-1, with 8 bases that match TRBD1. J gave up 10 bases and V 6 bases, and 7 bases lay outside the gene matches. The CDR3 is made up of 12 amino acids. CDR1 and CDR2 from the germline V gene are MRHNA and SNTAGT. CDR3 region: CASRPDRGAAFF. The CDR3 nucleotides are TGTGCCAGCAGACCCGACAGGGGTGCAGCTTTCTTT.